The TCR beta chain under discussion was sequenced for a study of T cells in localized non-small cell lung cancer (dated by TCRdb to 2020 to 2021). Study-level background: T cell repertoires of hundreds of early-stage NSCLC patients were analyzed, with tumors being compared against uninvolved tumor-adjacent lungs. All 240 or so NSCLC patients in the cohort were treatment-naive and had localized lung tumors that were resected. A mean age of around 66 years was recorded for the NSCLC patients, of whom around 140 were male and about a hundred were female. General findings and caveats noted by the study authors: Since the design was exploratory, TCR variables were selected using unadjusted p-values with no false-discovery rate correction. The highest T cell clonality was observed in uninvolved tumor-adjacent lung, where clonality exceeded that of tumor, suggesting that antigenic responses were more focused in uninvolved tumor-adjacent lung. Because multi-region tumor sequencing was not performed, intratumor heterogeneity could not be ruled out. Longer overall survival was associated with higher blood T cell density, whereas shorter survival was associated with higher adjacent-lung clonality. A median of about 53 of the top 100 tumor clones were detected in paired uninvolved adjacent lung, and under 30 of these tumor clones were also found among the top 100 clones of the paired uninvolved adjacent lung.

There are 11 amino acids in the CDR3, from cysteine to phenylalanine inclusive. This entry keeps only the CDR3 DNA: 33 bases, framed from base 1. Reading the germline V gene (reference sequence) gives CDR1 DFQATT and CDR2 SNEGSKA. Cut back by 6 bases and 9 bases, the V and J ends lie 12 bases apart. The immunoSEQ Assay was used to sequence TCR beta CDR3 regions from DNA. On the study's bioinformatics: To compute T cell density, TCR beta template counts were normalized to usable DNA, which was estimated by amplifying housekeeping genes. Richness was estimated using the preseqR package, with extrapolation to 400,000 templates for PBMC samples and to 120,000 templates for tissue samples. Clonality was taken to be one minus Pielou's evenness. To identify tissue-enriched TCRs, differential abundance testing was run on productive amino-acid clonotypes with a minimum total count of 5 and an alpha of 0.1. The Jaccard Index and the Morisita Overlap Index were used to measure how much the repertoires overlapped between compartments. GLIPH grouped TCR beta CDR3s together with public tetramer-defined viral CDR3s, and a viral motif had to include at least three viral sequences and also show V-gene enrichment. As stored in TCRdb, this immuneACCESS dataset retains in-frame rearrangements with V and J assigned. A fraction of the clones does not appear; measured against another copy, unresolved V genes explain less than half of the discrepancy, and the remainder lacks a known reason. V, J and clone size are those of that table, while D and trimming were read from the DNA. The sample has approximately 35,000 clones on record, roughly nine tenths of them singletons. 5.5% to 7% of the sample lies in the top ten.

Remarks on this clone: Its antigen remains unidentified. No per-base quality is available; no much larger clone lies one base away.

At diagnosis, peripheral blood, uninvolved tumor-adjacent lung and tumor were collected and were preserved as a mix of fresh-frozen and FFPE material. Blood samples were analyzed as peripheral blood mononuclear cells for TCR repertoire profiling. Here the sequenced sample was PBMCs, taken before any cancer treatment. This TCR was recovered from a man between 40 and 70 years old with stage II lung adenocarcinoma. The rearrangement combines TRBV20-1 with TRBJ2-4; the D gene is not confidently resolved. Here is the DNA: TGCAGTGCCCGACCCCTAAGCATTCAGTACTTC. This gives the protein CSARPLSIQYF.